A single sample is the source of the 23 T cell receptor beta chains below, sequenced in a study of lymphopenia after photon versus proton radiotherapy. Method: immunoSEQ multiplex PCR; TCRdb's copy keeps in-frame clones and lacks some. The sample includes some 25,000 clones, approximately 85% of them seen just once. Sequenced here: peripheral blood, sampled from a patient treated with photon-based radiotherapy. The receptors derive from a young man with gastric cancer.

The table lists this clone with a few counts. The chain joins TRBV14 to TRBJ2-7; TRBD2 agrees at 8 bases. From germline, CDR1 is SGHDN and CDR2 FVKESK. After removal of 2 bases from V and 0 bases from J, the junction contained 3 bases not matched to a gene. There are 15 residues in the CDR3. CDR3 DNA sequence: TGTGCCAGCAGCCAAAGAGCGGGAGTCTCCTACGAGCAGTACTTC. This translates into CASSQRAGVSYEQYF.

CDR3 nucleotides: TGTGCCAGTAGTCGTGCCAGGGAGAGCACTGAAGCTTTCTTT. Amino acids: CASSRARESTEAFF. The V call is TRBV19, the J call TRBJ1-1; D is possibly TRBD1 (5 bases). Trimming stripped 5 bases from V and 4 bases from J, with 14 bases between. CDR3 size: 14 residues. Germline assignment: CDR1 LNHDA and CDR2 SQIVND (reference sequence).

This chain links TRBV11-2 with TRBJ2-7, with D perhaps given as TRBD1 or TRBD2 (5 bases each). The CDR3 sequence is 17 residues long. V lost 5 bases to trimming and J lost 2 bases, with 22 bases between them. The germline V gene encodes CDR1 SGHAT and CDR2 FQNNGV. This CDR3 reads CASSPPALGAGPYEQYF. For the CDR3, the DNA is TGTGCCAGCAGCCCTCCGGCACTCGGGGCGGGCCCCTACGAGCAGTACTTC.

The V gene is TRBV6-5, the J gene TRBJ2-2; D is undetermined. Looked up from germline, CDR1 is MNHEY and CDR2 is SVGAGI. V lost 4 bases and J 4 bases, leaving 16 bases between the germline ends. This CDR3 has 16 amino acids. The CDR3 sequence: CASSSVSTVGTGELFF. In DNA, the CDR3 is TGTGCCAGCAGTTCGGTCTCCACGGTGGGCACCGGGGAGCTGTTTTTT.

This sequence joins TRBV7-2 and TRBJ2-7, with a possible D match to TRBD2 (5 bases). This CDR3 spans 13 amino acids. Germline CDR1 and CDR2: SGHTA and FQGNSA. V shed 4 bases and J shed 2 bases, with 9 bases lying between them. The CDR3 sequence is CASSYTRAYEQYF. Written as DNA, the CDR3 is TGTGCCAGCAGCTATACTAGGGCCTACGAGCAGTACTTC.

The V gene is TRBV19, the J gene TRBJ2-1; D gene unclear. CDR1 is LNHDA and CDR2 is SQIVND in the germline V gene (reference sequence). The ends were cut back, 5 bases at V and 6 bases at J, with 14 bases in the middle. CDR3 length: 14 residues. CDR3 region: CASSRSSPANEQFF. The CDR3 DNA reads as TGTGCCAGTAGTCGATCCTCTCCGGCCAATGAGCAGTTCTTC.

The chain carries TRBV5-4 and TRBJ2-5, with 14 bases fitting TRBD2. Germline V gene data show CDR1 as SGHNT and CDR2 as YYREEE (reference sequence). The CDR3 runs 15 residues. Trimming cost V 5 bases and J 4 bases; bases outside gene matches: 4. As DNA, the CDR3 is TGTGCCAGCAGTTCGGGACTAGCGGGAGTAGAGACCCAGTACTTC. This codes for CASSSGLAGVETQYF.

CDR3 nucleotide sequence: TGTGCCAGCAGCCAAGGACAGACCTTATACTACGAGCAGTACTTC. As protein: CASSQGQTLYYEQYF. This chain links TRBV14 with TRBJ2-7; D possibly corresponds to TRBD1 (5 bases). Germline-derived CDR1 and CDR2 are SGHDN and FVKESK. The CDR3 is 15 residues long. Trimming took 1 base from V and 3 from J, leaving 13 bases between them. Variable domain in full (rest from reference TRBV14 and TRBJ2-7): EAGVTQFPSHSVIEKGQTVTLRCDPISGHDNLYWYRRVMGKEIKFLLHFVKESKQDESGMPNNRFLAERTGGTYSTLKVQPAELEDSGVYFCASSQGQTLYYEQYFGPGTRLTVT.

The V gene is TRBV6-6, the J gene TRBJ2-5, with 8 nucleotides matching TRBD1. Per the germline V gene, CDR1 is MNHNY and CDR2 is SVGAGI (reference sequence). The CDR3 consists of 13 residues. With 6 bases clipped from V and 4 bases from J, the junction kept 4 bases outside the gene matches. In DNA, the CDR3 is TGTGCCAGCAGAACAGGGGGATCAGAGACCCAGTACTTC. This sequence encodes CASRTGGSETQYF.

The sample holds one count of this clone. The V call is TRBV29-1, the J call TRBJ2-5; 13 bases agree with TRBD2. Germline trimming cut 8 bases from V and 1 base from J; bases unmatched to any gene: 1. The V gene's germline CDR1 is SQVTM and CDR2 ANQGSEA. The CDR3 contains 13 residues. CDR3 nucleotides: TGCAGCACTAGCGGGGGGGCCCAAGAGACCCAGTACTTC. It codes for CSTSGGAQETQYF.

The chain is built from TRBV5-1 and TRBJ2-3, with 12 bases aligning to TRBD2. V was clipped by 1 base and J by 0 bases; unmatched bases: 3. The CDR3 length is 17 residues. Germline assignment: CDR1 SGHRS and CDR2 YFSETQ. The CDR3 DNA is TGCGCCAGCAGCTTGTCCCTAGCGGGAGGGAGCACAGATACGCAGTATTTT. The encoded protein is CASSLSLAGGSTDTQYF.

The chain uses TRBV5-1 and TRBJ1-1, with a weak D call TRBD1 (5 bases). Trimming shortened V by 4 bases and J by 0 bases, and 7 bases separated the two germline ends. This CDR3 contains 13 residues. Per the germline V gene, CDR1 is SGHRS and CDR2 is YFSETQ. The CDR3 loop reads CASSDSMNTEAFF. CDR3 nucleotide sequence: TGCGCCAGCAGCGACAGCATGAACACTGAAGCTTTCTTT.

This sequence joins TRBV6-1 and TRBJ2-3; TRBD1 matches at 8 bases. The ends lost 7 bases at V and 2 bases at J; junction bases unmatched: 8. Germline V gene sequence: CDR1 MNHNS, CDR2 SASEGT. This CDR3 has 15 amino acids. The CDR3 coding sequence is TGTGCCAGCACCCTGACAGGGGTCTACACAGATACGCAGTATTTT. Its protein is CASTLTGVYTDTQYF.

The chain couples TRBV7-2 to TRBJ2-3, with 8 bases that match TRBD2. CDR3 length: 16 amino acids. V shed 4 bases and J 5 bases; nucleotides not matched to a gene: 11. Germline CDR1 and CDR2: SGHTA and FQGNSA. The CDR3 here is CASSYKAGGPRDTQYF. CDR3 in DNA: TGTGCCAGCAGCTACAAGGCGGGAGGACCACGAGATACGCAGTATTTT.

The V gene is TRBV15, the J gene TRBJ2-1; 7 bases are shared with TRBD2. V shed 5 bases and J 9 bases; nucleotides not matched to a gene: 10. Germline CDR1 reads LNHNV; CDR2 reads YYDKDF (reference sequence). The length of the CDR3 is 14 residues. The CDR3 region has the DNA TGTGCCACCAGCCCCCGGGAGGAGTGGAGTGAGCAGTTCTTC. Translation: CATSPREEWSEQFF.

The chain employs TRBV9 and TRBJ2-3; D gene unclear. Germline V CDR1 and CDR2: SGDLS, YYNGEE. The CDR3 is 14 residues long. The ends were cut back, 3 bases at V and 0 bases at J, with 8 bases in the middle. The CDR3 loop is CASSGRISTDTQYF. CDR3 sequence (DNA): TGTGCCAGCAGCGGCAGAATAAGCACAGATACGCAGTATTTT.

This sequence joins TRBV6-5 and TRBJ2-7, with 7 bases that match TRBD2. Germline CDR1 reads MNHEY; CDR2 reads SVGAGI. The CDR3 runs to 12 residues. V lost 0 bases to trimming and J lost 7 bases; unmatched junction nucleotides: 0. Written as DNA, the CDR3 is TGTGCCAGCAGTTACTCGGGGGGGGAGCAGTACTTC. As protein: CASSYSGGEQYF.

This chain connects TRBV29-1 to TRBJ1-1; no firm D call. The V gene's germline CDR1 is SQVTM and CDR2 ANQGSEA. V was pared by 4 bases and J by 6 bases, with 9 bases between. The CDR3 extends over 11 amino acids. The CDR3 here is CSVVLGSEAFF. The CDR3 nucleotides read TGCAGCGTTGTTCTGGGTTCTGAAGCTTTCTTT.

The V gene is TRBV6-5, the J gene TRBJ2-5, with 7 bases lining up with TRBD1. CDR1 is MNHEY and CDR2 is SVGAGI in the germline V gene. The CDR3 runs to 14 residues. After removal of 1 base from V and 6 bases from J, the junction contained 5 bases not matched to a gene. The chain's CDR3 is CASSYFGTEKTQYF. The CDR3 DNA reads TGTGCCAGCAGTTACTTTGGGACAGAAAAGACCCAGTACTTC.

For this clone: The conserved final phenylalanine or tryptophan is absent from the CDR3, which likely points to a read error. The chain is built from TRBV6-5 and TRBJ1-1; tentatively, D is TRBD1 (5 bases). Trimming stripped 5 bases from V and 1 base from J, with 11 bases between. There are 14 residues in the CDR3. Germline CDR1 and CDR2: MNHEY and SVGAGI. The CDR3, as DNA: TGTGCCAGCAGTCTACCCGGGGGGAACACTGAAGCTTTCTCT. Translated, it gives CASSLPGGNTEAFS.

The chain recombines TRBV9 with TRBJ2-3, with D uncertain. CDR1 SGDLS and CDR2 YYNGEE come from the germline V gene. V was shortened by 0 bases and J by 2 bases, with 7 bases between the two germline ends. The CDR3 length is 14 residues. The CDR3 DNA sequence: TGTGCCAGCAGCGTAGGGGTGGACACAGATACGCAGTATTTT. This encodes CASSVGVDTDTQYF.

The chain carries TRBV4-2 and TRBJ2-7, with 7 bases identical to TRBD2. The V segment lost 5 bases and the J segment 6 bases; nucleotides outside the gene matches: 13. Per the germline V gene, CDR1 is LGHNA and CDR2 is YNFKEQ. There are 15 residues in the CDR3. This chain's CDR3 is CASSLGLGGISEQYF. DNA of the CDR3: TGTGCCAGCAGCTTGGGTTTGGGAGGGATCAGCGAGCAGTACTTC.

The chain couples TRBV10-3 to TRBJ2-3; D possibly corresponds to TRBD1 (5 bases). The CDR3 is 12 residues long. Germline CDR1 ENHRY, CDR2 SYGVKD. V lost 6 bases and J lost 6, with 10 bases in between. CDR3 sequence reads: CAIRQEGDTQYF. The DNA for the CDR3 is TGTGCCATCAGACAGGAAGGGGATACGCAGTATTTT.